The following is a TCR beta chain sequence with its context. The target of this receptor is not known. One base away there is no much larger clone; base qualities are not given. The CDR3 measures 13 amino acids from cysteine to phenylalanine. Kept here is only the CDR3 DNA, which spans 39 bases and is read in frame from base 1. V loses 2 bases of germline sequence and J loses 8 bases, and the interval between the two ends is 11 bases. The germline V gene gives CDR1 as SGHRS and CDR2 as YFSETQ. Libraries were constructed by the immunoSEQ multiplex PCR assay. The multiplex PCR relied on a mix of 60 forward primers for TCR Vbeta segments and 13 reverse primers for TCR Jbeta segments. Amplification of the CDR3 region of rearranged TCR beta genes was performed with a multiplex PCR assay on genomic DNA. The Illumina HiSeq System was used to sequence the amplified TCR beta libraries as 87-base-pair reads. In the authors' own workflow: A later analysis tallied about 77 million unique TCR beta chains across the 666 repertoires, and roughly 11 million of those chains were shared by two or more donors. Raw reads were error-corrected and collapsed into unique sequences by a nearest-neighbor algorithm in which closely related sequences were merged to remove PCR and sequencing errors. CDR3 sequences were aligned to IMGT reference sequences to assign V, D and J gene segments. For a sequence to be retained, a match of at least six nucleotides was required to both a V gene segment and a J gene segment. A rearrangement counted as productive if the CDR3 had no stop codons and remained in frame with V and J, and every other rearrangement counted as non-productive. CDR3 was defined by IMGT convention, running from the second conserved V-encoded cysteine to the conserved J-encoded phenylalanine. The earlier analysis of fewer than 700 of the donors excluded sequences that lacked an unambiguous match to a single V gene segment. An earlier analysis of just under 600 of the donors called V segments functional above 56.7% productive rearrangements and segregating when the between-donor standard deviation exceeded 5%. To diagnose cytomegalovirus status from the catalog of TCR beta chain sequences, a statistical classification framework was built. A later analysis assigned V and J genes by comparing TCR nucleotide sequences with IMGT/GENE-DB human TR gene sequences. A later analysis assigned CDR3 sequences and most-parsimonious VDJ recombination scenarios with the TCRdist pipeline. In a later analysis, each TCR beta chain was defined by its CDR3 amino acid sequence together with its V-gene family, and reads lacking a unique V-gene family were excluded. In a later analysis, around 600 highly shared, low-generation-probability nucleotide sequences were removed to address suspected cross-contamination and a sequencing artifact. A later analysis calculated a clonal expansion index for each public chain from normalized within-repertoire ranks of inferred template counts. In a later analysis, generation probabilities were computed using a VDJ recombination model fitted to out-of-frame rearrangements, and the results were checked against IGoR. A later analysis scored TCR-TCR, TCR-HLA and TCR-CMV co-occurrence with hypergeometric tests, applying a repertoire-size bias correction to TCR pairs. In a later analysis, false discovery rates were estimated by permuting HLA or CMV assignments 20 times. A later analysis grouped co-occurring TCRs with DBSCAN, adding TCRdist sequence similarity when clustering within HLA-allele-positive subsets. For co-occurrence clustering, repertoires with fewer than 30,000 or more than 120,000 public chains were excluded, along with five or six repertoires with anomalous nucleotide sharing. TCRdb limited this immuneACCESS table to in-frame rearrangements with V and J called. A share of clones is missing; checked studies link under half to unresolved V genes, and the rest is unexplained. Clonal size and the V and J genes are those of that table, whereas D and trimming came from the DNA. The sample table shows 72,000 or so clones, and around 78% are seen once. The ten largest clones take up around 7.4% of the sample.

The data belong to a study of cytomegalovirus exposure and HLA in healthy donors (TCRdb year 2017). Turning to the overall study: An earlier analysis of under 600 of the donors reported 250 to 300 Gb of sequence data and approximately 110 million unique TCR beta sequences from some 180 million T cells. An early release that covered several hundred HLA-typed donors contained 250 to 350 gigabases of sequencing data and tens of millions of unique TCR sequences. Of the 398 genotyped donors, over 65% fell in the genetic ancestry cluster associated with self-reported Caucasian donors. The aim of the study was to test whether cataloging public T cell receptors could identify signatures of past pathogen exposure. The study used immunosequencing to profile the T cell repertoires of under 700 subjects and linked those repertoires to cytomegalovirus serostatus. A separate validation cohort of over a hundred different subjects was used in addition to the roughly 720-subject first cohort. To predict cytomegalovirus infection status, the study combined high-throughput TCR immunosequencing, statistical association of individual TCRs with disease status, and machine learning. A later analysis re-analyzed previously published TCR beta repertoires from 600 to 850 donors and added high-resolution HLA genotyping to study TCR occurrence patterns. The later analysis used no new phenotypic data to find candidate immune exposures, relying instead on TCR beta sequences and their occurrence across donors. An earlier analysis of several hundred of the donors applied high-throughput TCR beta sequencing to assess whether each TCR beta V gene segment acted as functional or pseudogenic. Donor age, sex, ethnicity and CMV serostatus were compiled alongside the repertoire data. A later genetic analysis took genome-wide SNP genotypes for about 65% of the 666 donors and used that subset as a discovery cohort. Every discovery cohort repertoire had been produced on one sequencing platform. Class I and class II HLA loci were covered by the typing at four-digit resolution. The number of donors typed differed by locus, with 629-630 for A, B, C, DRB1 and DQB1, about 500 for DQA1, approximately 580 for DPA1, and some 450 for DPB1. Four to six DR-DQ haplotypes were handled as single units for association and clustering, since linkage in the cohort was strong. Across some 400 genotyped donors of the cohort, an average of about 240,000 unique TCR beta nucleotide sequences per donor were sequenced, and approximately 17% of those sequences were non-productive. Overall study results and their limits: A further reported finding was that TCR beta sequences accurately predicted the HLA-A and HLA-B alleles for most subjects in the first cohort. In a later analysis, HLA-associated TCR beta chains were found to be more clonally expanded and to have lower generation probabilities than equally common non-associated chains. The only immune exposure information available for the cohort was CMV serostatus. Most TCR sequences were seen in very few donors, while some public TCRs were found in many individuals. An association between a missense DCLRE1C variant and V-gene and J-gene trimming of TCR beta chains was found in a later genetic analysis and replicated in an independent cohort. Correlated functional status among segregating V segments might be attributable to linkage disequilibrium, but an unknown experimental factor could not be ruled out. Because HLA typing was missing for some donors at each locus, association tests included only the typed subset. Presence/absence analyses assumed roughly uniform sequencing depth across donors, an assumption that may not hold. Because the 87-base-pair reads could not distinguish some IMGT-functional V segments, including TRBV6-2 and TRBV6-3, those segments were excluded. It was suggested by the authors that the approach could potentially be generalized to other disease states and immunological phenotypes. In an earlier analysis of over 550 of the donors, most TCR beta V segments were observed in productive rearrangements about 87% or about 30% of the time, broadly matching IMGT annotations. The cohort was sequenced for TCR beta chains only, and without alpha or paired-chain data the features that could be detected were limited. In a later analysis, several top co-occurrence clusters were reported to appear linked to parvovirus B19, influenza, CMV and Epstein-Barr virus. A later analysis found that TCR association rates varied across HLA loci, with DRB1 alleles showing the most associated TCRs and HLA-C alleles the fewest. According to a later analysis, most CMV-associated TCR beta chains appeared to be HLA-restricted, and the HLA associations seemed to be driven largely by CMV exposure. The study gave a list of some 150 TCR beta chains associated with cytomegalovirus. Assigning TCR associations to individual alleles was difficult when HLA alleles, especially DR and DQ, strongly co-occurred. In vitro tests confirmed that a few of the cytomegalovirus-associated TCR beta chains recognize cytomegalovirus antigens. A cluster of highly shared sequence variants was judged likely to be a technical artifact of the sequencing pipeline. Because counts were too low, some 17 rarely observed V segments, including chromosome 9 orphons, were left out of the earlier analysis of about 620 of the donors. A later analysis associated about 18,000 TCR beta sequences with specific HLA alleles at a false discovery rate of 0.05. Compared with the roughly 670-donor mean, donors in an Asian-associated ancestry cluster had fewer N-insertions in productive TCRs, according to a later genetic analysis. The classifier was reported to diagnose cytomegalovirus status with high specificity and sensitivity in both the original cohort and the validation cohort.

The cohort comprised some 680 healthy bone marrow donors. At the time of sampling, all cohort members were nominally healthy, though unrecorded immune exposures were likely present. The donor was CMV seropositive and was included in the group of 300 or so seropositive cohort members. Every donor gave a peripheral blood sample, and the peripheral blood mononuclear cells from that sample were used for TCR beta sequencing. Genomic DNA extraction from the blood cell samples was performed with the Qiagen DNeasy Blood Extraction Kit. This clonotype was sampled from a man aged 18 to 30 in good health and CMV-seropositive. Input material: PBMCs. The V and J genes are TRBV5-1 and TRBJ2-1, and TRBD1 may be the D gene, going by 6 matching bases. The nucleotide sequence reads TGCGCCAGCAGCTTAGGAACAGGGCATGAGCAGTTCTTC. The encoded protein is CASSLGTGHEQFF.